The sequence of this TCR beta chain was determined in a study of Ad26.COV2.S vaccination and SARS-CoV-2 variants. Repertoires were generated with immunoSEQ multiplex PCR, while TCRdb's copy carries only in-frame clones and drops some. The sample carries fewer than 150,000 clones, just over 85% recorded once. The CDR3 length is 12 residues. Looked up from germline, CDR1 is KGHSH and CDR2 is LQKENI. V gave up 5 bases and J gave up 7 bases, with 9 bases separating them. This chain links TRBV18 with TRBJ2-1; D not resolved. The source material was peripheral blood, sampled after recovery from COVID-19. This TCR was recovered from a human donor who had recovered from COVID-19. CDR3 DNA: TGTGCCAGCTCAGCCGGACGGAATGAGCAGTTCTTC. Amino acids: CASSAGRNEQFF.